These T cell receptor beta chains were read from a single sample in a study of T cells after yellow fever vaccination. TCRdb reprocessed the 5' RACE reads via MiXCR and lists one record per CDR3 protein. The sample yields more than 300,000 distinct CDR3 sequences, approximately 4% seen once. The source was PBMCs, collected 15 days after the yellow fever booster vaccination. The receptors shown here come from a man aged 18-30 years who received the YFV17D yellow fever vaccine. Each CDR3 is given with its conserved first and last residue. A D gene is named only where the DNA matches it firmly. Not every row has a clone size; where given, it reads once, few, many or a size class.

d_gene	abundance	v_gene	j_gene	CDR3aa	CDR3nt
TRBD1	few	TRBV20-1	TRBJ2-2	CSARSTDRDETGELFF	TGCAGTGCTAGATCAACCGACAGGGATGAGACCGGGGAGCTGTTTTTT
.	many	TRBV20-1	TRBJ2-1	CSAPPGTAAWEQFF	TGCAGTGCCCCCCCCGGGACCGCGGCGTGGGAGCAGTTCTTC
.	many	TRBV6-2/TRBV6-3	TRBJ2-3	CTTRRDTTDTQYF	TGCACTACTCGTCGGGACACAACAGATACGCAGTATTTT
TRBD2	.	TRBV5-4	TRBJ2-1	CASRGGRSGGNEQFF	TGTGCCAGCAGGGGGGGGCGTAGCGGGGGCAATGAGCAGTTCTTC
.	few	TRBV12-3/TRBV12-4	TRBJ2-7	CASSDMFYEQYF	TGTGCCAGCAGCGACATGTTCTACGAGCAGTACTTC
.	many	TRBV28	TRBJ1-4	CASSLRGVRFNEKLFF	TGTGCCAGCAGTTTACGTGGCGTCAGGTTTAATGAAAAACTGTTTTTT
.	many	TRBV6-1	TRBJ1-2	CASSIGDPNYGYTF	TGTGCCAGCAGTATCGGGGACCCTAACTATGGCTACACCTTC
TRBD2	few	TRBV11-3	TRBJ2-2	CASSSAGTNTGELFF	TGTGCCAGCAGCTCAGCGGGAACGAACACCGGGGAGCTGTTTTTT
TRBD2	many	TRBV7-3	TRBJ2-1	CASSDPAGGGSYNEQFF	TGTGCCAGCAGCGATCCCGCAGGCGGGGGCTCCTACAATGAGCAGTTCTTC
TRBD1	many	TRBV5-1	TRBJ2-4	CASSLTGDNIQYF	TGCGCCAGCAGCTTGACAGGGGACAACATTCAGTACTTC
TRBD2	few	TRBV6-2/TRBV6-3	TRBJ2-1	CASSYRAGGGNEQFF	TGTGCCAGCAGTTACAGAGCGGGGGGCGGGAATGAGCAGTTCTTC
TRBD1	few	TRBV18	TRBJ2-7	CASSQGQGISYEQYF	TGTGCCAGCTCCCAGGGACAGGGAATCTCCTACGAGCAGTACTTC
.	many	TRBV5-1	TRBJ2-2	CASSSYRPGELFF	TGCGCCAGCAGCTCGTACAGGCCCGGGGAGCTGTTTTTT
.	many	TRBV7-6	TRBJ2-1	CASTTTPADSYNEQFF	TGTGCCAGCACCACAACACCCGCGGACTCCTACAATGAGCAGTTCTTC
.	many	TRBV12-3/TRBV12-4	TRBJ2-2	CASSPFLGGHRTGELFF	TGTGCCAGCAGCCCTTTCCTAGGGGGGCATCGCACCGGGGAGCTGTTTTTT
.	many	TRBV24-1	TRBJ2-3	CATSELSAAGTSTDTQYF	TGTGCCACCAGTGAGCTCTCCGCGGCGGGGACTAGCACAGATACGCAGTATTTT
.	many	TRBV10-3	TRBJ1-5	CAISESWDQPQHF	TGTGCCATCAGTGAGTCTTGGGATCAGCCCCAGCATTTT
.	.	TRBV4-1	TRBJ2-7	CASSLADNYEQYF	TGCGCCAGCAGCCTTGCAGATAACTACGAGCAGTACTTC
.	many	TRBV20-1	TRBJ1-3	CSARAPDFGGGNTIYF	TGCAGTGCTAGAGCTCCCGACTTCGGGGGCGGAAACACCATATATTTT
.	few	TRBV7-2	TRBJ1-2	CASQLNYGYTF	TGTGCCAGTCAGCTTAACTATGGCTACACCTTC
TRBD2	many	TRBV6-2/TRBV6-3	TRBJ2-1	CASSYRRGAYNEQFF	TGTGCCAGCAGTTACAGGCGGGGGGCATACAATGAGCAGTTCTTC
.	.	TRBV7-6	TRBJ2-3	CASSPGRSQGDTQYF	TGTGCCAGCAGCCCCGGACGGTCCCAAGGAGATACGCAGTATTTT
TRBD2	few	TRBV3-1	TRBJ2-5	CASLRTSGGTQETQYF	TGTGCCAGCCTACGCACTAGCGGGGGAACACAAGAGACCCAGTACTTC
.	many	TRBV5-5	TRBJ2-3	CASSLEWGADTQYF	TGTGCCAGCAGCTTGGAGTGGGGCGCAGATACGCAGTATTTT
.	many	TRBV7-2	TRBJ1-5	CASSRPWRSPKSNQPQHF	TGTGCCAGCAGCCGCCCATGGCGGTCGCCCAAGAGCAATCAGCCCCAGCATTTT
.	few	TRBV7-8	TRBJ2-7	CASSSREGYEQYF	TGTGCCAGCAGTTCTCGAGAAGGGTACGAGCAGTACTTC
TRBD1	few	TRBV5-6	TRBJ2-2	CASSLEMWTGNTANTGELFF	TGTGCCAGCAGCTTGGAAATGTGGACAGGGAATACCGCGAACACCGGGGAGCTGTTTTTT
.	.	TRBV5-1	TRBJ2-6	CASGRVGGANVLTF	TGCGCCAGCGGGCGAGTCGGTGGGGCCAACGTCCTGACTTTC
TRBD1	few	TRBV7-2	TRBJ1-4	CASSLGPGGSEKLFF	TGTGCCAGCAGCTTAGGCCCAGGGGGGTCTGAAAAACTGTTTTTT
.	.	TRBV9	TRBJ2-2	CASSVALRLQGNTGELFF	TGTGCCAGCAGCGTAGCTCTGCGGCTCCAGGGCAACACCGGGGAGCTGTTTTTT
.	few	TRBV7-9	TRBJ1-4	CASSLSSLRAEKLFF	TGTGCCAGCAGCTTATCTTCCCTCAGGGCTGAAAAACTGTTTTTT
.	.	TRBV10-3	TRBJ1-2	CAIGRRGDYGYTF	TGTGCCATCGGGAGAAGGGGAGACTATGGCTACACCTTC
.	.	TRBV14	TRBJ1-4	CASSQRTAFNEKLFF	TGTGCCAGCAGCCAGCGGACGGCCTTTAATGAAAAACTGTTTTTT
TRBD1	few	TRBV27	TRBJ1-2	CASSFGQGVGYGYTF	TGTGCCAGCAGTTTCGGACAGGGGGTGGGCTATGGCTACACCTTC
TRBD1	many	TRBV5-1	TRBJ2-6	CASSLTVAGGSGANVLTF	TGCGCCAGCAGCTTGACAGTGGCAGGGGGCTCTGGGGCCAACGTCCTGACTTTC
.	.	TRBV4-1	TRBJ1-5	CASSHLRDQPQHF	TGCGCCAGCAGCCACCTCAGGGACCAGCCCCAGCATTTT
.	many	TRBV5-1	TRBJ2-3	CASSYLPDTQYF	TGCGCCAGCAGCTATCTGCCAGATACGCAGTATTTT
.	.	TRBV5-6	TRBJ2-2	CASTFRPGARTGELFF	TGTGCCAGCACCTTCAGGCCGGGGGCGCGGACCGGGGAGCTGTTTTTT
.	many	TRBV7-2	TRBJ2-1	CASSLRGTNEQFF	TGTGCCAGCAGCTTAAGGGGGACCAATGAGCAGTTCTTC
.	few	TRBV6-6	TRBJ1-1	CASSGESPEAFF	TGTGCCAGCAGTGGCGAGTCCCCTGAAGCTTTCTTT
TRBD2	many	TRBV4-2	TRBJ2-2	CASSQDPVGGGPWTGELFF	TGTGCCAGCAGCCAAGATCCCGTCGGGGGGGGGCCTTGGACCGGGGAGCTGTTTTTT
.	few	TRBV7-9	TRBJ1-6	CASSNAQWGNSPLHF	TGTGCCAGCAGCAACGCCCAGTGGGGGAATTCACCCCTCCACTTT
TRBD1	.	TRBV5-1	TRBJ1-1	CASSLFEQGPGAFF	TGCGCCAGCAGCCTATTCGAACAGGGGCCGGGGGCTTTCTTT
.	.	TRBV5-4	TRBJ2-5	CASSLEQVPQETQYF	TGTGCCAGCAGCTTGGAACAGGTACCCCAAGAGACCCAGTACTTC
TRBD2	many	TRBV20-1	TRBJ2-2	CSAPPSGRTGELFF	TGCAGTGCCCCTCCTAGCGGACGCACCGGGGAGCTGTTTTTT
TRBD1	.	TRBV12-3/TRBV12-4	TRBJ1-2	CASRPGQAVGYTF	TGTGCCAGCAGACCCGGACAGGCGGTGGGCTACACCTTC
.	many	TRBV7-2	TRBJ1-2	CASTQSGGNYGYTF	TGTGCCAGCACCCAGTCGGGCGGAAACTATGGCTACACCTTC
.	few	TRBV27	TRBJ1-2	CASSHEWRVGYTF	TGTGCCAGCAGTCATGAATGGAGGGTCGGCTACACCTTC
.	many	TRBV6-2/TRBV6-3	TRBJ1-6	CATPTSATLHF	TGTGCCACCCCGACCTCCGCCACCCTCCACTTT
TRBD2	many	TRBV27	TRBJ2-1	CASSFGGAGNEQFF	TGTGCCAGCAGTTTCGGGGGGGCCGGCAATGAGCAGTTCTTC
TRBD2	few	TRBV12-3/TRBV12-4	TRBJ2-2	CASNSPRGANTGELFF	TGTGCCAGCAATTCCCCCCGGGGGGCGAACACCGGGGAGCTGTTTTTT
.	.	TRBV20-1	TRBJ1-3	CSANQPGGNTIYF	TGCAGTGCTAATCAACCGGGGGGAAACACCATATATTTT
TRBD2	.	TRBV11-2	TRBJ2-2	CASSFKRGGRGTGELFF	TGTGCCAGCAGCTTCAAGCGGGGGGGCCGGGGCACCGGGGAGCTGTTTTTT
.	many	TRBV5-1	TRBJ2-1	CASSLAGTSSYNEQFF	TGCGCCAGCAGCCTGGCTGGGACTTCCTCCTACAATGAGCAGTTCTTC
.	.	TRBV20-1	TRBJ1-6	CSAFKNGLSPLHF	TGCAGTGCATTCAAGAACGGGCTATCACCCCTCCACTTT